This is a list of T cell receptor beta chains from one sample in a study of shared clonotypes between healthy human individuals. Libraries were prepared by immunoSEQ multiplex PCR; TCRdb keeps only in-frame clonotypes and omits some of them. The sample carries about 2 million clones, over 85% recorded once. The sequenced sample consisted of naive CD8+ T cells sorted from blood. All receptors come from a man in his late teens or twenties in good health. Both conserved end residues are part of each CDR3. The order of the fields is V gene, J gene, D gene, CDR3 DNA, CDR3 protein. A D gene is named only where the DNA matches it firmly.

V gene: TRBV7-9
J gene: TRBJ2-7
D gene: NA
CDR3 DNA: TGTGCCAGCAGCTTATGGGGTACCGAGCAGTACTTC
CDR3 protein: CASSLWGTEQYF

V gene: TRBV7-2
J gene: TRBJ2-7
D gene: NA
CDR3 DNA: TGTGCCAGCAGCTTAGTGGCACCTTCCTACGAGCAGTACTTC
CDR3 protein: CASSLVAPSYEQYF

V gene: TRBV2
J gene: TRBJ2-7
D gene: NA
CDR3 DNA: TGTGCCAGCAGTGGAGGGTACAAGGAGCAGTACTTC
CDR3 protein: CASSGGYKEQYF

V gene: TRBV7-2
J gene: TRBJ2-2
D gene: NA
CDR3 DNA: TGTGCCAGCATCGCACTAGAAGTAATATCCGGGGAGCTGTTTTTT
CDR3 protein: CASIALEVISGELFF

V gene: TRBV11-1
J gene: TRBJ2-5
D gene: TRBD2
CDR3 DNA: TGTGCCAGCAGCCCGGCTCTCGGGGGGGCTGGAGAGACCCAGTACTTC
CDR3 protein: CASSPALGGAGETQYF

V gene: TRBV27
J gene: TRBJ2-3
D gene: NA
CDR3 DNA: TGTGCCAGCAGGAGGGCCACAGATACGCAGTATTTT
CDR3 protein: CASRRATDTQYF

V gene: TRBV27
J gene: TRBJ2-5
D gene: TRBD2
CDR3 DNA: TGTGCCAGCAGTCTCGAAGCGGGAGTGGGGGAGACCCAGTACTTC
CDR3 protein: CASSLEAGVGETQYF

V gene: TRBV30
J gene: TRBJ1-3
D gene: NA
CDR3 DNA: TGTGCCTGGAGGGCGGGGAGGACAGCTGGAAACACCATATATTTT
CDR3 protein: CAWRAGRTAGNTIYF

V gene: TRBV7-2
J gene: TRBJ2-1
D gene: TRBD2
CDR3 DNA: TGTGCCAGCAGCTTAGACCCAGCGGGAGGGGTAGATGAGCAGTTCTTC
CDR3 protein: CASSLDPAGGVDEQFF

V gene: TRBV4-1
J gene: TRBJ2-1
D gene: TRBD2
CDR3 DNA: TGCGCCAGCAGCCAGCTAGCGGGGGTCTACAATGAGCAGTTCTTC
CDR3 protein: CASSQLAGVYNEQFF

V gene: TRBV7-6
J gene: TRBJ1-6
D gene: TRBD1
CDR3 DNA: TGTGCCAGCAGCTTAAATAAGCAGGGGGCCCTCTATAATTCACCCCTCCACTTT
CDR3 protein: CASSLNKQGALYNSPLHF

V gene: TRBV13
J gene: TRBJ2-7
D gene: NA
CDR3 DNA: TGTGCCAGCAGCCCCCTGGGAAGGGACGAGCAGTACTTC
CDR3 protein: CASSPLGRDEQYF

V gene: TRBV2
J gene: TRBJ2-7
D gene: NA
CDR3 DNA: TGTGCCAGCAGTGAAGCGCTAACAGGAACCCACTACGAGCAGTACTTC
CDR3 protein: CASSEALTGTHYEQYF

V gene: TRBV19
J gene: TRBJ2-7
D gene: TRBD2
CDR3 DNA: TGTGCCAGTAGTATAGAACTAGCGGGAGGGCCCGGGGAGCAGTACTTC
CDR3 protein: CASSIELAGGPGEQYF

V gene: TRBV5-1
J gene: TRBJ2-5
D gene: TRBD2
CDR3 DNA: TGCGCCAGCAGGGCCCCGACTAGCGGGAGGAAAGAGACCCAGTACTTC
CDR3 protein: CASRAPTSGRKETQYF

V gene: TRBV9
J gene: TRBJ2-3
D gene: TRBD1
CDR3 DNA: TGTGCCAGCAGCGTGGAGGGGGGACAGGGATCAGATACGCAGTATTTT
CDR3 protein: CASSVEGGQGSDTQYF

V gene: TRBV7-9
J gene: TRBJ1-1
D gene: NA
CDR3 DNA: TGTGCCAGCAGCTCTTCCTGGGGGAACACTGAAGCTTTCTTT
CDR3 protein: CASSSSWGNTEAFF

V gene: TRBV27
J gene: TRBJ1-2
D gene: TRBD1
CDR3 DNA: TGTGCCAGCAGCTCTTCCGGGACAGTAGATTATGGCTACACCTTC
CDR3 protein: CASSSSGTVDYGYTF

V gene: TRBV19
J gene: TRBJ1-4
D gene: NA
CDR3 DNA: TGTGCCAGTAGTATGGGAACCAGGCTTGCAACTAATGAAAAACTGTTTTTT
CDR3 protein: CASSMGTRLATNEKLFF

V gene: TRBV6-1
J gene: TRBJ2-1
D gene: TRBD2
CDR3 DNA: TGTGCCAGCCGTGCACTAGCGGGAGATAATAGATTCTACAATGAGCAGTTCTTC
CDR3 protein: CASRALAGDNRFYNEQFF

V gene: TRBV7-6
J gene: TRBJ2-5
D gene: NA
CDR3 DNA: TGTGCCAGCAGCTTTGAGACCCTGGGGGAGACCCAGTACTTC
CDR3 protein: CASSFETLGETQYF

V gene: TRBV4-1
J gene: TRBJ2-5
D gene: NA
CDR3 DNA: TGCGCCAGCAGCCAAGCGACTAGGGGAGAGACCCAGTACTTC
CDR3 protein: CASSQATRGETQYF

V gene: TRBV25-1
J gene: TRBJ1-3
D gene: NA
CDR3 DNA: TGTGCCAGCCGACAAGGTGGAAACACCATATATTTT
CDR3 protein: CASRQGGNTIYF